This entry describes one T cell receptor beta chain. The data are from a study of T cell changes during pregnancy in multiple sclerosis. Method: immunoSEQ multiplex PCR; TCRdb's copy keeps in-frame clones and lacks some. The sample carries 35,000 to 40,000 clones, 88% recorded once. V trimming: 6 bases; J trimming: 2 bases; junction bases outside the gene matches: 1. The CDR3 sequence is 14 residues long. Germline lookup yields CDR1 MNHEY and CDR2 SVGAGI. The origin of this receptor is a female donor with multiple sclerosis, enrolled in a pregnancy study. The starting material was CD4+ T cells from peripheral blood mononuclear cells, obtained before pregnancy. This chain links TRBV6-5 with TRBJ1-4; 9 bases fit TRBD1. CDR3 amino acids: CASRQGATNEKLFF. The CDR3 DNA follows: TGTGCCAGCAGACAGGGGGCGACTAATGAAAAACTGTTTTTT.